This TCR beta chain was identified in a study of blood T cell repertoires in COVID-19. Study context: Acute-phase and convalescent COVID-19 samples originated in the United States, Italy and Spain.

Clones were read by immunoSEQ multiplex PCR, and TCRdb kept only the in-frame ones, dropping some. The repertoire holds approximately 170,000 clones, with about 83% as singletons. As regards this clone: A read error may produce the germline difference seen at one junction end.

Germline CDR1 SGHDT, CDR2 YYEEEE. The CDR3 covers 12 residues. Specimen: peripheral blood. The chain is built from TRBV5-6 and TRBJ1-4; a weak D match, TRBD1 (6 bases). The sequence derives from a woman older than 75 with COVID-19, enrolled during active disease. CDR3 DNA: TGTGCCAGCAGCTTGAATCATCGGGACATGGTTTTT. Its protein is CASSLNHRDMVF.